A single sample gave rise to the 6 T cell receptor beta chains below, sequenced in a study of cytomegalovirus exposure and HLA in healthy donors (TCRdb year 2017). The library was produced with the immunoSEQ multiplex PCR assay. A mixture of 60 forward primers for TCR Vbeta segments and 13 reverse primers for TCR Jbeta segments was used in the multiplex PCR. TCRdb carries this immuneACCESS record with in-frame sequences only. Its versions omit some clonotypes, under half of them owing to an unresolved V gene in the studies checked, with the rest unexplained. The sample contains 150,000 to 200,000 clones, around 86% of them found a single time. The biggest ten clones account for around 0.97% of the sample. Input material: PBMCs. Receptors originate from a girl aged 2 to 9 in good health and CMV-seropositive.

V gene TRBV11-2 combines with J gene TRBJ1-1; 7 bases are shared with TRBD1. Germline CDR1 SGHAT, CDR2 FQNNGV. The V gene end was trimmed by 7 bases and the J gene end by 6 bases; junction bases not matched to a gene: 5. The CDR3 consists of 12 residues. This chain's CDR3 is CASIPTGAEAFF. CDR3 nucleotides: TGTGCCAGCATTCCTACAGGGGCTGAAGCTTTCTTT.

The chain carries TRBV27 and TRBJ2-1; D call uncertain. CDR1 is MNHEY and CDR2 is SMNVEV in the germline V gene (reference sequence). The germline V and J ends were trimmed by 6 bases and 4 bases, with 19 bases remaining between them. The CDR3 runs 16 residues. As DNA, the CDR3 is TGTGCCAGCAGCCTCTCAATAGAGGTGGATTACAATGAGCAGTTCTTC. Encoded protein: CASSLSIEVDYNEQFF.

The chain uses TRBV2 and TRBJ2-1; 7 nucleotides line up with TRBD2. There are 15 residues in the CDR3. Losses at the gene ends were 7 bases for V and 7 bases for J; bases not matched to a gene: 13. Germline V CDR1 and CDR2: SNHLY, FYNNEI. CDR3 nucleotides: TGTGCCAGCACCTCTTACGGGGGAGGGCGGAATGAGCAGTTCTTC. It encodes CASTSYGGGRNEQFF.

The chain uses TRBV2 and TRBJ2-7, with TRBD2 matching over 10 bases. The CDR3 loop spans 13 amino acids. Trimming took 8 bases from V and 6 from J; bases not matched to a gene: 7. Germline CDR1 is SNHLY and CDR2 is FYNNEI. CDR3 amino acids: CASGTGLATEQYF. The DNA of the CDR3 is TGTGCCAGCGGGACGGGACTAGCGACCGAGCAGTACTTC.

This CDR3 is CASRPRQASYEQYF. For the CDR3, the DNA is TGCGCCAGCAGACCTCGACAAGCCTCCTACGAGCAGTACTTC. The chain employs TRBV5-1 and TRBJ2-7, with no clear D. Germline V gives CDR1 SGHRS, CDR2 YFSETQ. The CDR3 extends over 14 amino acids. V dropped 5 bases and J dropped 0 bases, with 12 bases sitting between them.

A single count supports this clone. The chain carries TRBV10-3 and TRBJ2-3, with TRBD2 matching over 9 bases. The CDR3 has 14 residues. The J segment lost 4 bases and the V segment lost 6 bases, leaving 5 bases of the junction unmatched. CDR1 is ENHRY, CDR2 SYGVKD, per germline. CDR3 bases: TGTGCCATCAGGACTACTAGCGGGTCAGATACGCAGTATTTT. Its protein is CAIRTTSGSDTQYF.